This entry is about one T cell receptor beta chain. Its antigen remains unknown. The data were taken from a study of cytomegalovirus exposure and HLA in healthy donors. Trimming pared 7 bases from V and 7 bases from J, leaving 10 bases between. The CDR3 consists of 11 residues. CDR1 is SNHLY and CDR2 is FYNNEI in the germline V gene. Researchers ran the PCR with 60 Vbeta and 13 Jbeta primers. Sequencing was performed with immunoSEQ multiplex PCR; in TCRdb, only in-frame clones are kept and a portion is missing. The sample carries about 59,000 clones, about 77% recorded once. Overall study results and limits: TCR beta V segments were, for the most part, productive about 87% or about 30% of the time in an earlier analysis. A later analysis appeared to link common viral pathogens to several of the most significant clusters.

Sequences were obtained from PBMCs. The chain recombines TRBV2 with TRBJ1-2; D gene ambiguous. This clonotype originated in a man under 40 in good health and CMV-seropositive. The chain's CDR3 is CASKEEAGYTF. The CDR3 coding sequence is TGTGCCAGCAAGGAGGAGGCTGGCTACACCTTC.